These T cell receptor beta chains were read from a single sample in a study of T cell changes during pregnancy in multiple sclerosis. Assay: immunoSEQ multiplex PCR; the TCRdb copy retains only in-frame clones and omits some. The sample lists tens of thousands of clones, 90% occurring once. This specimen was peripheral blood, taken in the first trimester of pregnancy. The receptors come from a female donor in good health, enrolled as a control in a pregnancy study. Each CDR3 is given without its conserved first and last residue.

v_gene	CDR3aa
TRBV28	ASSGHTGFAEAF
TRBV5-6	ASSSTQGQKQPQH
TRBV4-2	ASSQVIGRGANTGELF
TRBV11-3	ASSLRAGNTGELF
TRBV14	ASSQDFGQKTYNEQF
TRBV7-9	ASSLKGDQPQH
TRBV28	ASRSGGGGKREQY
TRBV27	ASRGTVLDTQY
TRBV11-2	ASSLVGAGGASSYNEQF
TRBV7-9	ASRYGTSGTTSTYNEQF
TRBV11-1	ASSPRFGATEAF
TRBV11-2	ASSATSGRVYERF
TRBV28	ASTSGGTLGEKLF
TRBV5-6	ASTTGNRGGQPQH
TRBV28	ASSFGTSFSYNEQF
TRBV2	ASSVDRGSYEQY
TRBV30	AWRRESRTGELF
TRBV11-2	ASSFDRDREHEQY
TRBV10-3	AISEGGGYGNTIY
TRBV27	ASSFGASTDTQY
TRBV7-8	ASRPLKGYDTATRKETQY
TRBV7-9	ASSPTGGGSNQPQH
TRBV5-4	ASSLAGGGMNTEAF
TRBV4-1	ASRTNREGHTEAF
TRBV6-6	ASRTPDRGPEAF
TRBV6-1	ASSEERQGLWEQY
TRBV28	ASSPLRTGPNTEAF
TRBV12-5	ASGLVHSALAGGMNTGELF
TRBV30	AWSVVAVNTEAF
TRBV5-8	ASSLVLSNTGELF
TRBV7-3	ASSPLTSSYNEQF
TRBV28	ASSRRTGGSSGYT
TRBV19	ATGASGSWRETQY
TRBV9	ASSVRAGGRWEQF
TRBV4-2	ASSQTLAGGGEQF
TRBV27	ASSFSGTGRGYEQY